Each of the 21 T cell receptor beta chains below was sequenced from the same sample in a study of memory B cells and T cells in multiple sclerosis. Method: immunoSEQ multiplex PCR; TCRdb's copy keeps in-frame clones and lacks some. The table has about 32,000 clones, about 84% seen once. After stimulus-free culture, autoproliferating CFSE-dim and non-proliferating CFSE-high T cells were sequenced separately. Pooled replicate wells came from approximately 5x10^7 CFSE-labeled PBMCs cultured about seven days without stimulus. Which antigens these TCRs recognize remains unknown. The sequenced material came from PBMCs from blood kept in culture. These receptors originate from a human donor with multiple sclerosis.

V gene TRBV2 combines with J gene TRBJ1-5, with D possibly being TRBD1 (5 bases). V dropped 7 bases and J dropped 3 bases, with 13 bases sitting between them. CDR1 and CDR2 from the germline V gene are SNHLY and FYNNEI. The CDR3 runs to 14 residues. In DNA form, the CDR3 reads TGTGCCAGCAACGGAGGGGAGGACAATCAGCCCCAGCATTTT. It encodes CASNGGEDNQPQHF. The full variable domain, rest sourced from reference TRBV2 and TRBJ1-5, is EPEVTQTPSHQVTQMGQEVILRCVPISNHLYFYWYRQILGQKVEFLVSFYNNEISEKSEIFDDQFSVERPDGSNFTLKIRSTKLEDSAMYFCASNGGEDNQPQHFGDGTRLSIL.

The V and J genes are TRBV4-1 and TRBJ1-3; 9 nucleotides line up with TRBD1. Losses at the gene ends were 4 bases for V and 0 bases for J; bases not matched to a gene: 16. The CDR3 runs 20 residues. Germline V gives CDR1 MGHRA, CDR2 YSYEKL. As DNA, the CDR3 is TGCGCCAGCAGCCCCCAGGACAGGGGAAGGACCTTGAGCTCTGGAAACACCATATATTTT. The encoded protein is CASSPQDRGRTLSSGNTIYF.

This clone was seen only once. The rearrangement uses TRBV6-1 and TRBJ1-2; D call uncertain. Germline CDR1 MNHNS, CDR2 SASEGT. Trimming pared 7 bases from V and 4 bases from J, leaving 7 bases between. CDR3 length: 11 residues. The DNA of the CDR3 is TGTGCCAGCAACGACATCTATGGCTACACCTTC. This translates into CASNDIYGYTF.

The chain has TRBV4-1 and TRBJ2-7, with 9 nucleotides matching TRBD1. The germline V gene encodes CDR1 MGHRA and CDR2 YSYEKL. Germline trimming cut 0 bases from V and 2 bases from J; bases unmatched to any gene: 8. CDR3 length equals 17 residues. Here the CDR3 reads CASSQEDGTGPTYEQYF. CDR3 coding DNA: TGCGCCAGCAGCCAAGAAGATGGGACAGGGCCAACCTACGAGCAGTACTTC.

The chain has TRBV28 and TRBJ2-7, with 8 bases matching TRBD2. The CDR3 is made up of 14 amino acids. V lost 10 bases to trimming and J lost 12 bases; unmatched junction nucleotides: 20. Germline V gives CDR1 MDHEN, CDR2 SYDVKM. The CDR3 loop reads CATASGTSVAHRYF. CDR3 in DNA: TGTGCCACAGCTTCCGGGACTAGTGTTGCCCATCGGTACTTC.

This clone showed up just a few times. The V and J genes are TRBV19 and TRBJ1-1, with no clear D. This CDR3 has 12 amino acids. The V and J ends lost 4 bases and 5 bases respectively, with 8 bases between them. CDR1 and CDR2 from the germline V gene are LNHDA and SQIVND (reference sequence). The CDR3 region has the DNA TGTGCCAGTAGTAGAGAGGGTACTGAAGCTTTCTTT. The encoded protein is CASSREGTEAFF.

The chain employs TRBV23-1 and TRBJ1-2, with D possibly matching TRBD1 (5 bases). TRBV23-1 is flagged as an ORF with uncertain function. This CDR3 is 13 amino acids long. V was pared by 3 bases and J by 7 bases, with 12 bases between. The CDR3 DNA follows: TGCGCCAGCAGTCAGGCCGGGACTACTGGCTACACCTTC. As protein: CASSQAGTTGYTF.

The chain couples TRBV19 to TRBJ1-1; D is uncertain. Germline CDR1 reads LNHDA; CDR2 reads SQIVND (reference sequence). CDR3 size: 12 residues. Trimming shortened V by 3 bases and J by 1 base, and 3 bases separated the two germline ends. CDR3 region: CASSMENTEAFF. CDR3 nucleotides: TGTGCCAGTAGTATGGAGAACACTGAAGCTTTCTTT.

V gene TRBV11-2 combines with J gene TRBJ1-2; 9 bases agree with TRBD1. This CDR3 is built from 14 residues. V lost 5 bases and J lost 6; bases outside the gene matches: 7. Per germline, CDR1 SGHAT and CDR2 FQNNGV. The CDR3 DNA reads as TGTGCCAGCAGCATTGGTACAGGGGGCCATGGCTACACCTTC. Translating it yields CASSIGTGGHGYTF.

The CDR3 loop is CASQHARSSYNEQFF. As DNA, the CDR3 is TGTGCCAGCCAACACGCACGGAGCTCCTACAATGAGCAGTTCTTC. The chain employs TRBV28 and TRBJ2-1; D is ambiguous. V was clipped by 8 bases and J by 0 bases, with 14 bases between them. The length of the CDR3 is 15 residues. The germline V gene has CDR1 MDHEN and CDR2 SYDVKM.

The V call is TRBV5-1, the J call TRBJ2-1; D gene uncertain. Trimming left V 4 bases short and J 9 bases short, with 20 bases between. Germline loops: CDR1 SGHRS, CDR2 YFSETQ. There are 15 residues in the CDR3. The CDR3 region has the DNA TGCGCCAGCAGCCCGGGCGCAGTAAGAGACGGTGAGCAGTTCTTC. Translation gives CASSPGAVRDGEQFF.

The genes are TRBV4-1 and TRBJ1-1; TRBD1 matches at 7 bases. From germline, CDR1 is MGHRA and CDR2 YSYEKL. Trimming removed 3 bases from V and 0 bases from J; junction bases left unmatched: 4. The CDR3 runs to 15 residues. The DNA of the CDR3 is TGCGCCAGCAGCCACCTAGGGGGCATGAACACTGAAGCTTTCTTT. Its protein is CASSHLGGMNTEAFF.

This clone occurred once. V and J are TRBV2 and TRBJ1-1; maybe TRBD1 (5 bases). CDR1 SNHLY and CDR2 FYNNEI come from the germline V gene. This CDR3 has 15 amino acids. The V end lost 3 bases, the J end lost 1 base, and 12 bases lay between the germline ends. The CDR3 loop is CASSDVQGRNTEAFF. CDR3 coding DNA: TGTGCCAGCAGTGACGTTCAGGGAAGGAACACTGAAGCTTTCTTT.

A single count supports this clone. The chain couples TRBV5-6 to TRBJ2-2; D may match TRBD1 or TRBD2 (5 bases each). V was pared by 4 bases and J by 3 bases, with 10 bases between. In germline, CDR1 is SGHDT, CDR2 YYEEEE. This CDR3 is built from 14 residues. CDR3 DNA sequence: TGTGCCAGCAGCCCGGGGCCCTACACCGGGGAGCTGTTTTTT. This codes for CASSPGPYTGELFF.

The chain carries TRBV14 and TRBJ1-2; maybe TRBD1 (5 bases). V dropped 4 bases and J dropped 3 bases, with 12 bases sitting between them. From germline, CDR1 is SGHDN and CDR2 FVKESK. The CDR3 is 14 amino acids. CDR3 protein: CASSPLGVDYGYTF. CDR3 coding DNA: TGTGCCAGCAGCCCTCTGGGGGTGGACTATGGCTACACCTTC.

This rearrangement joins TRBV15 to TRBJ1-1; D is unclear. The length of the CDR3 is 14 residues. Looked up from germline, CDR1 is LNHNV and CDR2 is YYDKDF (reference sequence). V lost 1 base and J 4 bases, leaving 10 bases between the germline ends. The CDR3 region has the DNA TGTGCCACCAGCAGAGCTCGAGGTAGCACTGAAGCTTTCTTT. It codes for CATSRARGSTEAFF.

This chain connects TRBV5-1 to TRBJ2-3; either TRBD1 or TRBD2 may supply D (5 bases each). The germline V gene encodes CDR1 SGHRS and CDR2 YFSETQ. Trimming shortened V by 6 bases and J by 2 bases, and 16 bases separated the two germline ends. The CDR3 contains 15 residues. This CDR3 is CASNLLTDYTDTQYF. DNA for the CDR3: TGCGCCAGCAACCTGTTGACAGACTACACAGATACGCAGTATTTT.

V usage is TRBV19 and J usage is TRBJ1-2; D unclear. The V gene's germline CDR1 is LNHDA and CDR2 SQIVND (reference sequence). CDR3 length: 13 amino acids. V was clipped by 5 bases and J by 1 base, with 8 bases between them. CDR3 nucleotide sequence: TGTGCCAGTAGTTACACCCTTAACTATGGCTACACCTTC. It codes for CASSYTLNYGYTF. The entire variable domain, with the rest obtained from reference TRBV19 and TRBJ1-2, is as follows: DGGITQSPKYLFRKEGQNVTLSCEQNLNHDAMYWYRQDPGQGLRLIYYSQIVNDFQKGDIAEGYSVSREKKESFPLTVTSAQKNPTAFYLCASSYTLNYGYTFGSGTRLTVV.

The V call is TRBV5-1, the J call TRBJ2-2, with TRBD1 matching over 7 bases. The trim removed 5 bases at V and 0 bases at J, leaving 4 bases unmatched. This CDR3 region has 15 residues. Germline assignment: CDR1 SGHRS and CDR2 YFSETQ. CDR3 coding DNA: TGCGCCAGCAGAACCGGGACAGCGAACACCGGGGAGCTGTTTTTT. As protein: CASRTGTANTGELFF.

This chain uses TRBV11-1 with TRBJ2-1; D is uncertain. The CDR3 runs to 12 residues. The germline gives CDR1 SGHAT, CDR2 FQDESV (reference sequence). Deletions cut 9 bases from V and 5 bases from J, with 11 bases between. The CDR3 DNA sequence: TGTGCCAGTAGTCAGGTCAACAATGAGCAGTTCTTC. Translating gives CASSQVNNEQFF.

V is TRBV28 and J is TRBJ2-1, with D possibly matching TRBD2 (6 bases). The CDR3 is 11 amino acids. Germline values: CDR1 MDHEN, CDR2 SYDVKM. The V gene lost 6 bases and the J gene lost 6 bases, with 6 bases spanning the gap. This CDR3 reads CASRGGNEQFF. CDR3 DNA: TGTGCCAGCAGGGGGGGCAATGAGCAGTTCTTC. The full variable domain, with the rest looked up from reference TRBV28 and TRBJ2-1, is DVKVTQSSRYLVKRTGEKVFLECVQDMDHENMFWYRQDPGLGLRLIYFSYDVKMKEKGDIPEGYSVSREKKERFSLILESASTNQTSMYLCASRGGNEQFFGPGTRLTVL.